Each of the 32 T cell receptor beta chains below was sequenced from the same sample in a study of T cell repertoires in cytomegalovirus infection. TCRdb reprocessed the reads with MiXCR, giving one entry per CDR3 protein. The table includes around 530,000 distinct CDR3 sequences, more than 15% detected once. The sample comprised CD8+ T cells from PBMCs. These receptors all come from a human donor in good health (CMV status not recorded). Some clones in this sample may be carry-over from other donors' samples.

J is TRBJ1-1 and V is TRBV5-1; weak D call: TRBD1 (5 bases). V lost 0 bases, J lost 6 bases, and 9 bases lay in between. The CDR3 has 13 amino acids. The germline gives CDR1 SGHRS, CDR2 YFSETQ. The CDR3, as DNA: TGCGCCAGCAGCTTGGAAGGGGTTTCTGAAGCTTTCTTT. Translating it yields CASSLEGVSEAFF.

The rearrangement joins TRBV20-1 to TRBJ1-2, with a weak D call TRBD1 (5 bases). With 1 base removed from V and 0 bases from J, the gap between germline ends came to 6 bases. Germline V gives CDR1 DFQATT, CDR2 SNEGSKA (reference sequence). The CDR3 consists of 13 residues. CDR3 loop: CSARGQTNYGYTF. The CDR3 DNA reads as TGCAGTGCTAGAGGACAGACTAACTATGGCTACACCTTC.

The count of this clonotype is one. A much more abundant neighbour one base away suggests this may be a read error. The chain links TRBV5-6 to TRBJ2-3, with 7 bases fitting TRBD1. The CDR3 sequence is 15 residues long. The germline V gene encodes CDR1 SGHDT and CDR2 YYEEEE. DNA of the CDR3: TGTGCCAGCAGTTCCGGGACAGAGGGCACAGATACGCAGGATTTT. Protein: CASSSGTEGTDTQDF.

V and J are TRBV6-8 and TRBJ2-1; 13 nucleotides align to TRBD2. CDR1 and CDR2 (germline): MNHGY, SAAAGT. V lost 6 bases to trimming and J lost 0 bases; unmatched junction nucleotides: 2. This CDR3 comprises 16 residues. Here the CDR3 reads CASRTSGGSSYNEQFF. In DNA, the CDR3 is TGTGCCAGCAGGACTAGCGGGGGGAGCTCCTACAATGAGCAGTTCTTC.

This rearrangement joins TRBV28 to TRBJ2-3; 11 bases fit TRBD1. The J segment lost 6 bases and the V segment lost 5 bases, leaving 10 bases of the junction unmatched. CDR1 is MDHEN, CDR2 SYDVKM, per germline. CDR3 length: 16 amino acids. The CDR3 coding sequence is TGTGCCAGCAGTCCCAGGACAGGGGGCGTTGGGGATACGCAGTATTTT. It yields the protein CASSPRTGGVGDTQYF.

Concerning this clonotype: A much larger clonotype is one base distant, so this may be a read error. DNA of the CDR3: TGTGCCAGCAGCGGGGGGGAGTGGTCCAATGAGCAGTTCTTC. Translating it yields CASSGGEWSNEQFF. The J gene is TRBJ2-1, the V gene TRBV27; 8 nucleotides align to TRBD2. Trimming at V came to 6 bases and at J to 6 bases, leaving 7 bases not matched to a gene. The CDR3 is made up of 14 amino acids. The germline CDR1 and CDR2 sequences are MNHEY and SMNVEV (reference sequence).

This clonotype has ten or more counts. J is TRBJ2-1 and V is TRBV7-3; D is possibly TRBD1 or TRBD2 (5 bases each). In germline, CDR1 is SGHTA, CDR2 FQGTGA. With 5 bases removed from V and 4 bases from J, the gap between germline ends came to 18 bases. The CDR3 is 16 amino acids. CDR3 residues: CASSPLTGPIYNEQFF. In nucleotides, the CDR3 is TGTGCCAGCAGCCCCCTCACGGGACCCATATACAATGAGCAGTTCTTC.

The CDR3 sequence is CASSLAQRGITEAFF. The CDR3 DNA is TGTGCCAGCAGCTTAGCTCAACGTGGGATTACTGAAGCTTTCTTT. This sequence joins TRBV7-9 and TRBJ1-1; D unresolved. Trimming took off 0 bases at V and 5 bases at J, with 13 bases between the two ends. Germline values: CDR1 SEHNR, CDR2 FQNEAQ (reference sequence). The CDR3 covers 15 residues. Looking up the rest from reference TRBV7-9 and TRBJ1-1 gives the full variable domain: DTGVSQNPRHKITKRGQNVTFRCDPISEHNRLYWYRQTLGQGPEFLTYFQNEAQLEKSRLLSDRFSAERPKGSFSTLEIQRTEQGDSAMYLCASSLAQRGITEAFFGQGTRLTVV.

The J gene is TRBJ2-5, the V gene TRBV10-3, with D maybe TRBD2 (6 bases). Deletions cut 3 bases from V and 5 bases from J, with 16 bases between. This CDR3 has 15 residues. In germline, CDR1 is ENHRY, CDR2 SYGVKD. The CDR3 here is CAISEVEGIWETQYF. The CDR3, as DNA: TGTGCCATCAGTGAAGTGGAGGGGATTTGGGAGACCCAGTACTTC.

The chain links TRBV9 to TRBJ1-2; D possibly corresponds to TRBD1 (6 bases). This CDR3 spans 15 amino acids. V lost 0 bases and J 4 bases, leaving 13 bases between the germline ends. Looked up from germline, CDR1 is SGDLS and CDR2 is YYNGEE. The CDR3 sequence is CASSVDRTATYGYTF. DNA for the CDR3: TGTGCCAGCAGCGTAGATCGGACAGCCACCTATGGCTACACCTTC.

This clonotype was counted a few times. This rearrangement joins TRBV14 to TRBJ2-2, with D uncertain. The CDR3 loop spans 15 amino acids. The germline V gene encodes CDR1 SGHDN and CDR2 FVKESK. The ends were cut back, 1 base at V and 1 base at J, with 7 bases in the middle. The CDR3 spells CASSQVTRNTGELFF. In DNA form, the CDR3 reads TGTGCCAGCAGCCAAGTAACGAGGAACACCGGGGAGCTGTTTTTT.

The chain has TRBV6-5 and TRBJ2-1; TRBD2 matches at 10 bases. The CDR3 totals 17 residues. CDR1 and CDR2 from the germline V gene are MNHEY and SVGAGI. The ends lost 0 bases at V and 6 bases at J; junction bases unmatched: 8. This CDR3 reads CASSYSRSGGVVNEQFF. CDR3 DNA: TGTGCCAGCAGTTACTCCCGAAGCGGGGGGGTAGTCAATGAGCAGTTCTTC.

The table lists this clonotype with a few counts. V is TRBV2 and J is TRBJ2-7; D may be TRBD2 (6 bases). CDR3 length: 14 amino acids. Trimming pared 0 bases from V and 3 bases from J, leaving 9 bases between. Germline CDR1 is SNHLY and CDR2 is FYNNEI. The CDR3 loop is CASSEAGLFYEQYF. CDR3 DNA: TGTGCCAGCAGTGAAGCGGGACTGTTCTACGAGCAGTACTTC. The full variable domain, its missing parts supplied by reference TRBV2 and TRBJ2-7, is EPEVTQTPSHQVTQMGQEVILRCVPISNHLYFYWYRQILGQKVEFLVSFYNNEISEKSEIFDDQFSVERPDGSNFTLKIRSTKLEDSAMYFCASSEAGLFYEQYFGPGTRLTVT.

The table lists this clonotype with many counts. This chain connects TRBV7-8 to TRBJ2-5; TRBD2 matches at 10 bases. The CDR3 sequence is 16 residues long. In germline, CDR1 is SGHVS, CDR2 FQNEAQ. The V segment lost 7 bases and the J segment 5 bases; nucleotides outside the gene matches: 13. The CDR3 coding sequence is TGTGCCAGCACCCCCCGCCTAGCGGGAGCGGTTGAGACCCAGTACTTC. The encoded protein is CASTPRLAGAVETQYF.

This clonotype appeared many times. The chain recombines TRBV7-8 with TRBJ2-3; 13 bases are shared with TRBD2. After removal of 5 bases from V and 5 bases from J, the junction contained 4 bases not matched to a gene. The CDR3 extends over 15 amino acids. Germline CDR1 and CDR2: SGHVS and FQNEAQ. This CDR3 is CASSTRLAGGDTQYF. CDR3 coding DNA: TGTGCCAGCAGCACGCGACTAGCGGGGGGAGATACGCAGTATTTT.

This clonotype was detected a few times. V is TRBV14 and J is TRBJ2-7, with D possibly being TRBD1 (5 bases). The CDR3 is 15 amino acids. Germline V gene sequence: CDR1 SGHDN, CDR2 FVKESK. The V gene lost 2 bases and the J gene lost 2 bases, with 13 bases spanning the gap. CDR3 nucleotide sequence: TGTGCCAGCAGCCAATGGTCCAGGGATGCCTACGAGCAGTACTTC. It yields the protein CASSQWSRDAYEQYF.

Ten or more counts support this clonotype. J is TRBJ2-7 and V is TRBV7-2, with D perhaps matching TRBD2 (6 bases). Germline V gene lookup returns CDR1 SGHTA and CDR2 FQGNSA. V was pared by 5 bases and J by 5 bases, with 22 bases between. The CDR3 has 16 amino acids. The CDR3 here is CASSIRPGTSPNEQYF. As DNA, the CDR3 is TGTGCCAGCAGCATTAGACCCGGGACTTCTCCTAACGAGCAGTACTTC.

V gene TRBV29-1 combines with J gene TRBJ1-2; TRBD1 matches 8 bases. The CDR3 extends over 12 amino acids. J was trimmed by 4 bases and V by 6 bases; bases with no gene match: 4. The germline V gene has CDR1 SQVTM and CDR2 ANQGSEA. The CDR3 region is CSVAGGGYGYTF. CDR3 nucleotide sequence: TGCAGCGTCGCAGGGGGCGGCTATGGCTACACCTTC.

This clonotype was seen only a few times. The V call is TRBV7-9, the J call TRBJ2-3, with D perhaps TRBD1 or TRBD2 (7 bases each). This CDR3 is 15 amino acids long. Germline V gene data show CDR1 as SEHNR and CDR2 as FQNEAQ (reference sequence). The V and J ends lost 4 bases and 4 bases respectively, with 15 bases between them. The CDR3 nucleotides read TGTGCCAGCAGCTCCCAGACAGGGAGGGCAGATACGCAGTATTTT. Protein product: CASSSQTGRADTQYF.

The V call is TRBV10-3, the J call TRBJ2-1; D is uncertain. V lost 3 bases, J lost 5 bases, and 11 bases lay in between. The V gene's germline CDR1 is ENHRY and CDR2 SYGVKD. The CDR3 is 14 amino acids. Here the CDR3 reads CAISEDTTDNEQFF. The CDR3 nucleotides are TGTGCCATCAGTGAAGACACGACCGACAATGAGCAGTTCTTC.

Worth noting for this clonotype: The junction differs from germline at one of its ends, possibly a read error. The chain has TRBV12-5 and TRBJ1-5; no firm D call. Germline values: CDR1 LGHNT, CDR2 FRNRAP. The CDR3 sequence is 13 residues long. The CDR3 protein is CASCLTDLESQHF. CDR3 DNA sequence: TGTGCTAGTTGTTTGACCGACCTAGAGTCTCAGCATTTT.

Only a few counts were recorded for this clonotype. The CDR3 nucleotides are TGTGCCAGCAGTGGCCGGGGTGGGATGAGGTACACTGAAGCTTTCTTT. Protein: CASSGRGGMRYTEAFF. This rearrangement joins TRBV28 to TRBJ1-1; D is undetermined. This CDR3 is built from 16 residues. Looked up from germline, CDR1 is MDHEN and CDR2 is SYDVKM. V lost 5 bases, J lost 3 bases, and 19 bases lay in between.

This clonotype was seen only a few times. This chain connects TRBV9 to TRBJ2-3; possibly TRBD1 or TRBD2 for D (5 bases each). V gave up 3 bases and J gave up 6 bases, with 17 bases separating them. The CDR3 has 15 residues. Germline V lookup: CDR1 SGDLS, CDR2 YYNGEE. CDR3 residues: CASSGGGASLDTQYF. For the CDR3, the DNA is TGTGCCAGCAGCGGGGGTGGGGCTAGCCTGGATACGCAGTATTTT.

This clonotype was detected a few times. V usage is TRBV27 and J usage is TRBJ2-1; TRBD1 aligns across 7 bases. The CDR3 runs to 18 residues. V was clipped by 5 bases and J by 0 bases; unmatched bases: 13. The germline V gene encodes CDR1 MNHEY and CDR2 SMNVEV (reference sequence). The CDR3 DNA is TGTGCCAGCAGTGCCGACAGGGCCTCTTTAAGCTCCTACAATGAGCAGTTCTTC. Translating gives CASSADRASLSSYNEQFF.

About this clonotype itself: The CDR3 carries no conserved terminal phenylalanine or tryptophan, so it likely arises from a read error. The chain is built from TRBV20-1 and TRBJ2-7, with D perhaps TRBD1 (6 bases). V was pared by 6 bases and J by 0 bases, with 18 bases between. The CDR3 has 15 amino acids. CDR1 and CDR2 (germline): DFQATT, SNEGSKA (reference sequence). CDR3 in amino acids: CSADRQDRSSYEQYL. The CDR3 DNA follows: TGCAGTGCGGACCGACAGGATAGGAGCTCCTACGAGCAGTACTTA.

This clonotype occurred many times. The chain has TRBV12-3 or TRBV12-4 and TRBJ2-7; 8 nucleotides match TRBD1. The CDR3 runs to 13 residues. With 2 bases clipped from V and 5 bases from J, the junction kept 2 bases outside the gene matches. CDR3 sequence reads: CASSLPGGHEQYF. Written as DNA, the CDR3 is TGTGCCAGCAGTTTACCAGGGGGCCACGAGCAGTACTTC.

Many counts were recorded for this clonotype. The chain couples TRBV11-2 to TRBJ1-2; 7 bases map to TRBD1. With 4 bases clipped from V and 7 bases from J, the junction kept 12 bases outside the gene matches. This CDR3 comprises 15 residues. In germline, CDR1 is SGHAT, CDR2 FQNNGV. The CDR3 sequence is CASSSRTGRMSGYTF. CDR3 DNA sequence: TGTGCCAGCAGCTCGAGGACAGGCAGAATGTCTGGCTACACCTTC.

The table lists this clonotype with many counts. V is TRBV7-3 and J is TRBJ2-3; 9 positions match TRBD2. V lost 6 bases, J lost 2 bases, and 9 bases stayed unmatched. The CDR3 loop spans 16 amino acids. CDR1 is SGHTA, CDR2 FQGTGA, per germline. The CDR3 bases are TGTGCCAGCAGTCCCTTTAGCGGGGGAGCCACAGATACGCAGTATTTT. Translation gives CASSPFSGGATDTQYF.

This clonotype has more than one count but fewer than ten. The V gene is TRBV7-9, the J gene TRBJ2-4; no clear D gene. The CDR3 length is 17 residues. V was pared by 5 bases and J by 0 bases, with 17 bases between. CDR1 is SEHNR and CDR2 is FQNEAQ in the germline V gene (reference sequence). CDR3 DNA sequence: TGTGCCAGCAGCCCCAGGAGAGGCCGAATAGCCAAAAACATTCAGTACTTC. Translated, it gives CASSPRRGRIAKNIQYF.

This clonotype was detected ten times or more. The rearrangement uses TRBV7-9 and TRBJ1-3; D is uncertain. This CDR3 region has 15 residues. V was cut by 1 base and J by 8 bases, with 15 bases left in between. Germline CDR1 reads SEHNR; CDR2 reads FQNEAQ (reference sequence). In DNA, the CDR3 is TGTGCCAGCAGCTTAGAGGGAGACCTCGGGGACACCATATATTTT. Amino acids: CASSLEGDLGDTIYF.

This clonotype was found a few times. V is TRBV12-3 or TRBV12-4 and J is TRBJ2-5, with 8 bases fitting TRBD2. This CDR3 is 14 amino acids long. With 6 bases clipped from V and 5 bases from J, the junction kept 8 bases outside the gene matches. DNA for the CDR3: TGTGCCAGCAGCCCCCACGGACTAGCTGAGACCCAGTACTTC. Encoded protein: CASSPHGLAETQYF.

The rearrangement links TRBV27 to TRBJ2-2, with D hard to call. Trimming took 6 bases from V and 3 from J, leaving 20 bases between them. Germline CDR1 and CDR2: MNHEY and SMNVEV (reference sequence). The length of the CDR3 is 17 residues. The chain's CDR3 is CASRPDRSGLYTGELFF. The CDR3 DNA follows: TGTGCCAGCAGACCCGATCGGTCGGGCTTGTACACCGGGGAGCTGTTTTTT.